One sample yielded the 15 T cell receptor beta chains listed below, sequenced in a study of Graves' ophthalmopathy and Graves' hyperthyroidism. As the template, RNA transcripts were used to amplify TCR beta CDR3 regions. HTBI primers served in a first-round RT-PCR, which a second-round multiplex PCR followed. TCRdb independently ran MiXCR on the multiplex PCR reads; one entry per CDR3 protein. In the table there are about 400,000 distinct CDR3 sequences, roughly 18% of which are singletons. Sequencing input: peripheral blood. These receptors were taken from a woman younger than 30 with Graves' ophthalmopathy.

This clonotype was observed many times. The rearrangement links TRBV4-3 to TRBJ1-6; D remains unclear. V was trimmed by 2 bases and J by 10 bases, leaving 9 bases between them. The CDR3 totals 13 residues. Germline values: CDR1 LGHNA, CDR2 YSLEER. This chain's CDR3 is CASSQFTGSPLHF. CDR3 sequence (DNA): TGCGCCAGCAGCCAATTTACGGGGTCACCCCTCCACTTT.

V gene TRBV2 combines with J gene TRBJ2-7, with 7 bases identical to TRBD1. The V segment lost 5 bases and the J segment 6 bases; nucleotides outside the gene matches: 10. Germline assignment: CDR1 SNHLY and CDR2 FYNNEI. CDR3 length equals 14 residues. In nucleotides, the CDR3 is TGTGCCAGCAGTAAGAGCAGGGGGTCCAGCGAGCAGTACTTC. This translates into CASSKSRGSSEQYF.

This clonotype appeared many times. The J gene is TRBJ1-5, the V gene TRBV6-2 or TRBV6-3, with D possibly being TRBD1 (6 bases). Germline CDR1 MNHEY, CDR2 SVGEGT. Between the trimmed V and J ends, which lost 11 bases and 1 base, there was a span of 12 bases. The CDR3 totals 13 residues. Here the CDR3 reads CAAQGKSNQPQHF. The CDR3 region has the DNA TGTGCCGCCCAGGGGAAGAGCAATCAGCCCCAGCATTTT.

This clonotype came up many times. The chain employs TRBV19 and TRBJ1-1; TRBD1 might be the D (6 bases). This CDR3 spans 13 amino acids. The V end was cut by 10 bases, the J end by 0 bases, with 12 bases between. In germline, CDR1 is LNHDA, CDR2 SQIVND (reference sequence). The CDR3: CATRTALNTEAFF. The CDR3, as DNA: TGTGCCACACGGACAGCCTTGAACACTGAAGCTTTCTTT.

This clonotype appeared many times. V gene TRBV12-3 or TRBV12-4 combines with J gene TRBJ2-5; possible D gene TRBD2, 5 bases. The CDR3 loop spans 15 amino acids. V was cut by 6 bases and J by 5 bases, with 19 bases left in between. The CDR3 DNA is TGTGCCAGCAGACTGGGCGACTATCTCCAGGAGACCCAGTACTTC. Its protein is CASRLGDYLQETQYF.

This chain uses TRBV25-1 with TRBJ1-3, with D uncertain. CDR1 is MGHDK and CDR2 is SYGVNS in the germline V gene. The V end was cut by 1 base, the J end by 3 bases, with 10 bases between. This CDR3 is 15 amino acids long. The CDR3: CASSEFRGFGNTIYF. Written as DNA, the CDR3 is TGTGCCAGCAGTGAATTTAGAGGTTTTGGAAACACCATATATTTT.

This clonotype was detected ten times or more. The CDR3 DNA reads as TGCAGTGCTCGCGGGGAAGGGGACACCATATATTTT. Its translation: CSARGEGDTIYF. The chain has TRBV20-1 and TRBJ1-3; tentative D call: TRBD1 (5 bases). Trimming stripped 5 bases from V and 8 bases from J, with 13 bases between. Germline V CDR1 and CDR2: DFQATT, SNEGSKA (reference sequence). The CDR3 extends over 12 amino acids.

This clonotype has ten or more counts. This chain uses TRBV7-2 with TRBJ2-7; perhaps D is TRBD1 or TRBD2 (7 bases each). Germline loops: CDR1 SGHTA, CDR2 FQGNSA. V shed 5 bases and J shed 2 bases, with 19 bases lying between them. The CDR3 totals 16 residues. CDR3 in DNA: TGTGCCAGCAGCCCCAGGGGGGGACTTATAACCTACGAGCAGTACTTC. This gives the protein CASSPRGGLITYEQYF.

This clonotype has ten or more counts. The gene calls are TRBV5-1 and TRBJ2-7; 8 nucleotides line up with TRBD1. The CDR3 is 16 amino acids. CDR1 is SGHRS and CDR2 is YFSETQ in the germline V gene. Unmatched junction bases numbered 9, after V lost 3 bases and J lost 1 base. CDR3 loop: CASSSYWTGFSYEQYF. CDR3 coding DNA: TGCGCCAGCAGCTCATATTGGACAGGGTTTTCCTACGAGCAGTACTTC.

Ten or more counts support this clonotype. Sequence at one end of the junction differs from germline and may be a read error. J is TRBJ2-7 and V is TRBV5-1; 9 bases map to TRBD2. This CDR3 has 15 amino acids. The germline V gene has CDR1 SGHRS and CDR2 YFSETQ. The CDR3 here is CASSYIAGETYAQYF. CDR3 coding DNA: TGCGCCAGCAGCTACATAGCGGGAGAGACGTACGCGCAGTACTTC.

Many counts were recorded for this clonotype. The rearrangement joins TRBV12-3 or TRBV12-4 to TRBJ1-1; 7 bases align to TRBD1. The CDR3 is 14 amino acids. The junction had 4 bases not matched to a gene; V was cut back by 2 bases and J by 4 bases. CDR3 bases: TGTGCCAGCAGTTTAAAGGGGGCGGGCACTGAAGCTTTCTTT. It encodes CASSLKGAGTEAFF.

The table lists this clonotype with many counts. This rearrangement joins TRBV6-1 to TRBJ1-3, with D uncertain. CDR1 and CDR2 (germline): MNHNS, SASEGT. The V end lost 4 bases, the J end lost 4 bases, and 14 bases lay between the germline ends. This CDR3 has 15 residues. The CDR3, as DNA: TGTGCCAGCAGTGGCACCAGCCAGCCCGGAAACACCATATATTTT. Translated, it gives CASSGTSQPGNTIYF.

This clonotype showed up many times. The chain uses TRBV11-2 and TRBJ2-2, with D hard to call. Trimming removed 1 base at V and 6 bases at J, with 15 bases between. Germline values: CDR1 SGHAT, CDR2 FQNNGV. The CDR3 loop spans 16 amino acids. The CDR3 loop is CASSLGAASVPGELFF. In nucleotides, the CDR3 is TGTGCCAGCAGCTTAGGAGCAGCTTCCGTACCCGGGGAGCTGTTTTTT.

This clonotype was recorded many times. This chain joins TRBV11-1 and TRBJ2-7; a weak D match, TRBD2 (6 bases). Germline values: CDR1 SGHAT, CDR2 FQDESV (reference sequence). Trimming stripped 4 bases from V and 1 base from J, with 17 bases between. The CDR3 is 16 amino acids. CDR3 bases: TGTGCCAGCAGCTCCCCGGGACGGAGGGGATCCTACGAGCAGTACTTC. This translates into CASSSPGRRGSYEQYF.

The table lists this clonotype with a count of one. This chain connects TRBV6-2 or TRBV6-3 to TRBJ1-5; 7 bases fit TRBD1. There are 13 residues in the CDR3. Germline loops: CDR1 MNHEY, CDR2 SVGEGT. J was trimmed by 7 bases and V by 8 bases; bases with no gene match: 8. CDR3 sequence: CASAGQAGQPQHF. The CDR3 bases are TGTGCCAGCGCCGGACAGGCGGGGCAGCCCCAGCATTTT.